This TCR beta chain was sequenced in a study of blood T cell repertoires in COVID-19. Across the study: There were acute and convalescent COVID-19 samples, and they came from the United States, Italy and Spain. PBMCs, B-cell-depleted T cells, or T cells were the source of the cDNA or gDNA that made up the material.

V shed 4 bases and J shed 4 bases, with 8 bases lying between them. The V gene's germline CDR1 is SEHNR and CDR2 FQNEAQ (reference sequence). The CDR3 is made up of 12 amino acids. Authors' processing steps: Amplifying reference gene primers gave estimates of nucleated cell counts. Sequencing was performed with immunoSEQ multiplex PCR; in TCRdb, only in-frame clones are kept and a portion is missing. The V and J calls and clone size are taken from that table; D and trimming were inferred from the DNA. The table has approximately 200,000 clones, about 88% seen once. The sample holds one count of this clone. Donors were grouped by their self-reported clinical history.

The sequence derives from a woman between 40 and 50 years old with acute COVID-19. Material: PBMCs or T cells enriched from blood (not recorded which). This chain connects TRBV7-9 to TRBJ2-7, with D maybe TRBD2 (5 bases). This chain's CDR3 is CASSYSGYEQYF. The CDR3 DNA is TGTGCCAGCAGCTACTCGGGGTACGAGCAGTACTTC.